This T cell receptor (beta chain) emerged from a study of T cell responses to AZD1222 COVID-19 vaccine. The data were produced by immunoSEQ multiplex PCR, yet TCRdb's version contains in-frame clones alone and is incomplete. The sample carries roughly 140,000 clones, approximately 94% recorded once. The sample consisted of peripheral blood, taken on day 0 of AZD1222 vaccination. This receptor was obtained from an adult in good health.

DNA of the CDR3: TGTGCCTGGAGTGTACTGACGAACACCGGGGAGCTGTTTTTT. Its translation is CAWSVLTNTGELFF. The J gene is TRBJ2-2, the V gene TRBV30; D not certain. The V end was cut by 0 bases, the J end by 0 bases, with 5 bases between. The germline CDR1 and CDR2 sequences are GTSNPN and SVGIG (reference sequence). The CDR3 is 14 amino acids.